The following is a T cell receptor beta chain sequence with its context. Its specific antigen is unknown. Base qualities are missing; no much larger clone stands one base away. TCRbeta CDR3 regions were amplified from genomic DNA by means of the immunoSEQ Assay, a bias-controlled multiplex PCR. The study's own analysis went as follows. The number of nucleated cells in each sample was estimated by amplification of reference gene primers within the assay. To quantify the absolute abundance of each unique TCRbeta CDR3 rearrangement, sequence reads were collapsed and filtered. For each sample, productive Simpson clonality was calculated by taking the square root of Simpson's diversity index across productive rearrangements. TCRdb stores this immuneACCESS table with in-frame sequences only. Part of the clones is absent; in the studies checked, under half of the shortfall reflects unresolved V genes, and no reason is known for the rest. The V and J calls and clone size are taken from that table; D and trimming were inferred from the DNA. Present in this sample are around 330,000 clones, roughly 89% of which were seen just once. Just under 9% of the sample is taken by the ten largest.

These data are taken from a study of blood T cell repertoires in COVID-19 (dated by TCRdb to about 2020). Looking at the study overall: The collaborator samples originated in the United States, Italy and Spain and spanned the acute and convalescent phases of COVID-19. The prospective study material was composed of cDNA or gDNA derived from T cells, B-cell-depleted T cells, or PBMCs. Deeply sampled blood TCRbeta repertoires from subjects exposed to, actively infected with, or recovered from COVID-19 were included in the dataset. The repertoires were released in a freely available public database intended as a resource for research on the immune response to SARS-CoV-2. The samples were drawn from the first 160 participants of the ongoing ImmuneRACE study and from about 1,200 subjects provided by 6 global collaborators. A de-identified subject ID, COVID-19 status, age in years and sex were almost always included in the sample metadata. Where available, HLA class I and class II types were taken from metadata supplied by the sample provider and were not determined by assay-based typing. What the study reported, not specific to this receptor: The quantity of clinical and demographic metadata differed by source and by participant and was supplied without curation.

Participants in the prospective study were aged about 18 to 95 years, lived in more than 20 United States geographic areas, and enrolled through a virtual design. Cohort assignment in the prospective study relied on participant-reported clinical history from a screening survey and a study questionnaire. Recovered participants in ImmuneRACE Cohort 3 were defined as having two consecutive negative NP/OP PCR tests, clearance from a healthcare professional, or resolution of symptoms. In the prospective study, whole blood, serum and a nasopharyngeal or oropharyngeal swab were collected from each participant by mobile phlebotomists. Over a roughly two-month period, participants in the prospective study had the option of providing additional blood draws and questionnaires. Before DNA extraction, blood samples from the prospective study were shipped at room temperature or frozen. This receptor was taken from a woman in her late teens or twenties who had recovered from COVID-19. Specimen: PBMCs or T cells enriched from blood (not recorded which).

The nucleotide sequence is given as TGTGCCAGCAGTTCCCCGACTAGCGGGGGTCCAGATACGCAGTATTTT. The encoded protein is CASSSPTSGGPDTQYF. The chain is encoded by TRBV6-5 joined to TRBJ2-3, and 12 bases in between align with TRBD2. From cysteine to phenylalanine, the CDR3 is 16 amino acids long. The kept DNA is CDR3 alone, 48 bases in frame from the first base. CDR1 and CDR2, per the germline V gene, are MNHEY and SVGAGI. V is cut back by 4 bases and J by 4 bases, with 6 bases in the junction unmatched.